A selection of T cell receptor beta chains follows, all from one sample in a study of blood T cell repertoires in COVID-19. Clones were read by immunoSEQ multiplex PCR, and TCRdb kept only the in-frame ones, dropping some. The table includes around 130,000 clones, around 84% detected once. The sequenced material came from peripheral blood. The receptors here all came from a woman aged 80 or over with acute or convalescent COVID-19. CDR3s include the opening cysteine and the closing phenylalanine or tryptophan. D genes are given only for firm matches. Not all rows give a size; the values are once, few, many and, for expanded clones, a class.

cdr3_nt	cdr3_aa	d_call	clone_size	v_call	j_call
TGTGCCAGCAGTCGGGGACAAAATCAGCCCCAGCATTTT	CASSRGQNQPQHF	NA	few	TRBV12-3/TRBV12-4	TRBJ1-5
TGTGCCAGCAGCCGGGACAGGGTTCGAGAGACCCAGTACTTC	CASSRDRVRETQYF	TRBD1	NA	TRBV14	TRBJ2-5
TGTGCCAGCAGCGGAAGACTAGCGGGAAGGCGAGATACGCAGTATTTT	CASSGRLAGRRDTQYF	TRBD2	NA	TRBV5-8	TRBJ2-3
TGCGCCAGCAAACTACAGGGGGTGAACACTGAAGCTTTCTTT	CASKLQGVNTEAFF	TRBD1	once	TRBV10-2	TRBJ1-1
TGCGCCAGCAGCTTGGTGGTGGCGGGACCGAACACTGAAGCTTTCTTT	CASSLVVAGPNTEAFF	NA	NA	TRBV5-1	TRBJ1-1
TGCAGCGCCTTGGCTAGAGTGAACAATGAGCAGTTCTTC	CSALARVNNEQFF	NA	NA	TRBV29-1	TRBJ2-1
TGCGCCAGCAGCTTGTTCTCTAGCGGGAGCGTTGGCGAGCAGTACTTC	CASSLFSSGSVGEQYF	TRBD2	NA	TRBV5-1	TRBJ2-7
TGCGCCAGCAGCCCGGCGGGAGCGACTAATGAAAAACTGTTTTTT	CASSPAGATNEKLFF	NA	NA	TRBV4-1	TRBJ1-4
TGTGCCAGCAGCCCCATGACAGCTAATAATTCACCCCTCCACTTT	CASSPMTANNSPLHF	NA	NA	TRBV7-2	TRBJ1-6
TGTGCCAGCAGCCAGGGACAGGGGGCGCGGAATTCACCCCTCCACTTT	CASSQGQGARNSPLHF	TRBD1	NA	TRBV3-1/TRBV3-2	TRBJ1-6
TGTGCCAGCTCACGGAATGACAGTCCCGACACTGAAGCTTTCTTT	CASSRNDSPDTEAFF	NA	NA	TRBV18	TRBJ1-1
TGTGCCAGCAGCTTTCGGGACGGGAGCTCCTACGAGCAGTACTTC	CASSFRDGSSYEQYF	NA	NA	TRBV11-2	TRBJ2-7
TGTGCCACCAGCAGAGATAGGCAGGGGGTATTCTATGGCTACACCTTC	CATSRDRQGVFYGYTF	TRBD1	once	TRBV15	TRBJ1-2
TGTGCCAGCAGCAGGACAGGGCGCGAGCAGTACTTC	CASSRTGREQYF	TRBD1	NA	TRBV6-5	TRBJ2-7
TGTGCCAGCACCGACTACAGGGGTTTAGGGTATGGCTACACCTTC	CASTDYRGLGYGYTF	TRBD1	NA	TRBV2	TRBJ1-2
TGTGCCACCAGCAGAGAGGAAGGGAGATGGATTCAGTACTTC	CATSREEGRWIQYF	NA	NA	TRBV15	TRBJ2-4
TGTGCCAGCAGCCCTCGACAGGGGGCGAATGGCTACACCTTC	CASSPRQGANGYTF	TRBD1	NA	TRBV3-1/TRBV3-2	TRBJ1-2
TGTGCCAGCAGTTGGCTACTAGTGGCGGGAGAGCCGGGCTCCTACAATGAGCAGTTCTTC	CASSWLLVAGEPGSYNEQFF	TRBD2	NA	TRBV27	TRBJ2-1
TGTGCCAGTATGGCCCTCAGGAGGACAGCGAATAACTATGGCTACACCTTC	CASMALRRTANNYGYTF	NA	NA	TRBV5-6	TRBJ1-2
TGTGCCAGCAGCTTAGCGGCCAGCGGCTCGGATGAGCAGTTCTTC	CASSLAASGSDEQFF	NA	NA	TRBV7-2	TRBJ2-1
TGTGCCAGTAGTACGGTAATAGCGGGGTGGCAGTTCTTC	CASSTVIAGWQFF	TRBD2	NA	TRBV19	TRBJ2-1
TGTGCCAGCAGCTTAGCCGGGACTAGCGGGGGCTACAATGAGCAGTTCTTC	CASSLAGTSGGYNEQFF	TRBD2	once	TRBV7-2	TRBJ2-1
TGTGCCAGCAGCCCTAGAGGGAGGGGACTCCATGAGCAGTTCTTC	CASSPRGRGLHEQFF	TRBD2	NA	TRBV11-2	TRBJ2-1
TGTGCCAGCTCACCACGCCGGGAAACCTATGGCTACACCTTC	CASSPRRETYGYTF	NA	NA	TRBV18	TRBJ1-2
TGTGCCAGTAGTTCGAGACAGGTTTGGCCCTACGAGCAGTACTTC	CASSSRQVWPYEQYF	NA	NA	TRBV19	TRBJ2-7